This record looks at one T cell receptor (beta chain) sequence and its context. This CDR3 has 15 amino acids. Trimming took off 3 bases at V and 9 bases at J, with 19 bases between the two ends. Germline loops: CDR1 LNHDA, CDR2 SQIVND (reference sequence). The entry originates in a study of blood T cell repertoires in COVID-19. Using immunoSEQ multiplex PCR, the repertoire was profiled, and TCRdb retains in-frame clones only, with some absent. The data show fewer than 400,000 clones, approximately 86% seen once. The sequenced material came from peripheral blood. The rearrangement links TRBV19 to TRBJ2-3, with D maybe TRBD2 (6 bases). The clonotype originates from a human donor in a cohort sampled during active COVID-19. As DNA, the CDR3 is TGTGCCAGTAGTATTGGATCGGGACTGGGCGGGACGCAGTATTTT. Translated, it gives CASSIGSGLGGTQYF.